This T cell receptor beta chain was obtained from a study of CD8+ T cells in alopecia areata. Study-wide results and limits: Compared with normal scalp, lesional scalp had higher clonality and more expanded CD8+ clones. Many expanded lesional clones persisted in scalp and blood during tofacitinib treatment.

The CDR3 consists of 14 residues. The V gene's germline CDR1 is GTSNPN and CDR2 SVGIG (reference sequence). Between the trimmed V and J ends, which lost 0 bases and 7 bases, there was a span of 10 bases. Treatment denoted: oral pan-JAK inhibitor, 5-10 mg twice daily. Both CD4+ and CD8+ T cells were separated by sorting PBMCs. Extraction and reverse transcription of RNA yielded cDNA as the sequencing template. The assay was immunoSEQ multiplex PCR, and TCRdb's table has in-frame clones only and misses some. The data contain about 280,000 clones, 58% of them seen just once; the ten biggest clones take up approximately 1.8%. Comments on this clone: Antigen: not known.

This clonotype originated in a human donor with alopecia areata. The material was CD4+ T cells sorted from blood, obtained at week 24, from a patient treated with tofacitinib. This chain links TRBV30 with TRBJ1-6; the D gene is possibly TRBD1 (5 bases). CDR3 sequence (DNA): TGTGCCTGGAGTGTAGGCAGGGAGAATTCACCCCTCCACTTT. Its translation: CAWSVGRENSPLHF.